The source of this T cell receptor (beta chain) is a study of blood T cell repertoires in COVID-19. Original analysis: Researchers report that nucleated cell counts were estimated from reference gene primer amplification. Produced via immunoSEQ multiplex PCR; TCRdb's table is partial and in-frame only. V and J calls and clone size are given by that table; D and trimming were obtained from the DNA. The table lists 200,000 to 300,000 clones, around nine tenths of them singletons. Germline V lookup: CDR1 MNHEY, CDR2 SVGAGI. V dropped 10 bases and J dropped 2; count of bases not matched to a gene: 4. CDR3 length: 12 amino acids.

The sequence was collected from a man in his thirties or forties with active or convalescent COVID-19. Sequenced material: peripheral blood. This chain joins TRBV6-5 and TRBJ1-2, with 7 bases matching TRBD1. The CDR3 reads CATTGQNYGYTF. The DNA for the CDR3 is TGTGCCACCACGGGACAGAACTATGGCTACACCTTC.